A single sample is the source of the 32 T cell receptor beta chains below, sequenced in a study of blood T cell repertoires in COVID-19. Some clones are missing from TCRdb's copy, which holds only in-frame ones; the method was immunoSEQ multiplex PCR. The table has tens of thousands of clones, approximately 88% seen once; the top ten hold approximately 12%. The sequenced sample consisted of peripheral blood. The receptor set was obtained from a human donor with active COVID-19. The donor label of this sample is uncertain.

This clone was seen more than once but under ten times. This chain joins TRBV6-2 or TRBV6-3 and TRBJ2-1; 7 bases align to TRBD2. J gave up 3 bases and V 0 bases, and 2 bases lay outside the gene matches. The CDR3 loop spans 15 amino acids. The germline V gene has CDR1 MNHEY and CDR2 SVGEGT. CDR3 coding DNA: TGTGCCAGCAGTTACTCGGGGGAGGGCTACAATGAGCAGTTCTTC. Its translation: CASSYSGEGYNEQFF.

The chain has TRBV3-1 (or the pseudogene TRBV3-2) and TRBJ1-1, with no clear D. The CDR3 extends over 11 amino acids. Trimming stripped 5 bases from V and 5 bases from J, with 6 bases between. Germline-derived CDR1 and CDR2 are LGHDT and YNNKEL (reference sequence). This chain's CDR3 is CASSMTTEAFF. Here the CDR3 DNA reads TGTGCCAGCAGCATGACAACTGAAGCTTTCTTT.

The chain joins TRBV28 to TRBJ2-7, with D possibly being TRBD2 (6 bases). Germline assignment: CDR1 MDHEN and CDR2 SYDVKM. The V end lost 7 bases, the J end lost 9 bases, and 22 bases lay between the germline ends. The CDR3 sequence is 14 residues long. The CDR3 loop reads CASTSGTGILWQYF. The CDR3 nucleotides read TGTGCCAGCACCTCGGGGACTGGTATTCTCTGGCAGTACTTC.

This clone was counted once. V usage is TRBV7-9 and J usage is TRBJ1-1, with D possibly TRBD1 on 6 matching bases. Trimming took 6 bases from V and 1 from J, leaving 9 bases between them. CDR3 size: 13 residues. Looked up from germline, CDR1 is SEHNR and CDR2 is FQNEAQ (reference sequence). As DNA, the CDR3 is TGTGCCAGCAGAGCGACAGGGAACACTGAAGCTTTCTTT. This codes for CASRATGNTEAFF.

V usage is TRBV11-2 and J usage is TRBJ2-7, with D perhaps matching TRBD1 (6 bases). V shed 3 bases and J shed 0 bases, with 9 bases lying between them. The CDR3 is made up of 14 amino acids. The V gene's germline CDR1 is SGHAT and CDR2 FQNNGV. CDR3 coding DNA: TGTGCCAGCAGCTTGTGGACAGACTCCTACGAGCAGTACTTC. Residues: CASSLWTDSYEQYF.

The CDR3 loop reads CASRNDRENGELFF. In nucleotides, the CDR3 is TGTGCCAGCAGGAATGACAGGGAGAACGGGGAGCTGTTTTTT. The chain recombines TRBV9 with TRBJ2-2; 7 bases agree with TRBD1. This CDR3 has 14 amino acids. Trimming at V came to 5 bases and at J to 7 bases, leaving 8 bases not matched to a gene. Germline V gene lookup returns CDR1 SGDLS and CDR2 YYNGEE. Supplemented by reference TRBV9 and TRBJ2-2, the full variable domain reads DSGVTQTPKHLITATGQRVTLRCSPRSGDLSVYWYQQSLDQGLQFLIQYYNGEERAKGNILERFSAQQFPDLHSELNLSSLELGDSALYFCASRNDRENGELFFGEGSRLTVL.

The rearrangement links TRBV6-1 to TRBJ2-7, with 7 nucleotides matching TRBD1. The CDR3 loop spans 15 amino acids. Germline assignment: CDR1 MNHNS and CDR2 SASEGT. Unmatched junction bases numbered 8, after V lost 2 bases and J lost 4 bases. The CDR3, as DNA: TGTGCCAGCAGTGAATCAGGGGGACCCATATACGAGCAGTACTTC. Its protein product is CASSESGGPIYEQYF.

For the CDR3, the DNA is TGTGCCAGCTTCCGAGACTCCTACAATGAGCAGTTCTTC. Encoded protein: CASFRDSYNEQFF. The rearrangement links TRBV7-9 to TRBJ2-1; no clear D. Trimming stripped 8 bases from V and 0 bases from J, with 8 bases between. The CDR3 runs to 13 residues. Per the germline V gene, CDR1 is SEHNR and CDR2 is FQNEAQ (reference sequence).

The chain has TRBV6-6 and TRBJ2-1; D possibly corresponds to TRBD2 (5 bases). CDR1 is MNHNY and CDR2 is SVGAGI in the germline V gene (reference sequence). The CDR3 consists of 16 residues. V lost 7 bases and J lost 0, with 16 bases in between. This CDR3 reads CASTRTVGGSYNEQFF. CDR3 bases: TGTGCCAGCACCCGGACGGTAGGAGGCTCCTACAATGAGCAGTTCTTC.

The table lists this clone with a count of one. J is TRBJ2-7 and V is TRBV6-5; 12 bases are a match to TRBD2. V dropped 5 bases and J dropped 2; count of bases not matched to a gene: 4. The CDR3 length is 15 residues. From germline, CDR1 is MNHEY and CDR2 SVGAGI. In DNA form, the CDR3 reads TGTGCCAGCAGTACTCGACTAGCGGGGGCCTACGAGCAGTACTTC. Residues: CASSTRLAGAYEQYF.

The J gene is TRBJ2-3, the V gene TRBV5-6; 8 bases match TRBD2. Losses at the gene ends were 5 bases for V and 0 bases for J; bases not matched to a gene: 14. This CDR3 spans 18 amino acids. Germline assignment: CDR1 SGHDT and CDR2 YYEEEE. This chain's CDR3 is CASSLPTGGYMSTDTQYF. The CDR3 bases are TGTGCCAGCAGTCTCCCGACGGGGGGGTACATGAGCACAGATACGCAGTATTTT.

This chain connects TRBV5-1 to TRBJ2-7, with TRBD2 matching over 11 bases. Germline values: CDR1 SGHRS, CDR2 YFSETQ. CDR3 length: 16 amino acids. The trim removed 1 base at V and 2 bases at J, leaving 5 bases unmatched. The CDR3, as DNA: TGCGCCAGCAGCTTGAGAACTAGCGGGGGAACCTACGAGCAGTACTTC. Amino acids: CASSLRTSGGTYEQYF. Variable domain in full (rest from reference TRBV5-1 and TRBJ2-7): KAGVTQTPRYLIKTRGQQVTLSCSPISGHRSVSWYQQTPGQGLQFLFEYFSETQRNKGNFPGRFSGRQFSNSRSEMNVSTLELGDSALYLCASSLRTSGGTYEQYFGPGTRLTVT.

The rearrangement links TRBV4-1 to TRBJ2-3, with TRBD2 matching 9 bases. Germline V gene sequence: CDR1 MGHRA, CDR2 YSYEKL. Germline trimming cut 4 bases from V and 1 base from J; bases unmatched to any gene: 3. The CDR3 is 15 residues long. CDR3 protein: CASSLAGVGTDTQYF. The CDR3 DNA follows: TGCGCCAGCAGCCTAGCGGGAGTCGGCACAGATACGCAGTATTTT.

The CDR3 here is CAARTVSGYTF. CDR3 DNA: TGTGCCGCTCGGACAGTTTCTGGCTACACCTTC. The V gene is TRBV10-3, the J gene TRBJ1-2, with D perhaps TRBD1 (6 bases). Trimming took 11 bases from V and 7 from J, leaving 14 bases between them. The CDR3 spans 11 residues. Germline values: CDR1 ENHRY, CDR2 SYGVKD.

The rearrangement links TRBV25-1 to TRBJ1-1; 10 bases fit TRBD1. The CDR3 has 13 amino acids. V lost 4 bases and J lost 7; bases outside the gene matches: 3. Germline V CDR1 and CDR2: MGHDK, SYGVNS. This CDR3 is CASSVDRGLEAFF. The DNA of the CDR3 is TGTGCCAGCAGTGTAGACAGGGGGCTTGAAGCTTTCTTT.

This clone was seen more than once but under ten times. The V call is TRBV2, the J call TRBJ2-2; no reliable D call. V was clipped by 6 bases and J by 3 bases, with 2 bases between them. The germline V gene has CDR1 SNHLY and CDR2 FYNNEI. The CDR3 is 11 residues long. As DNA, the CDR3 is TGTGCCAGCAGCTACACCGGGGAGCTGTTTTTT. Protein: CASSYTGELFF.

This clone was counted only a few times. V usage is TRBV12-5 and J usage is TRBJ1-5; TRBD1 aligns across 8 bases. Germline values: CDR1 LGHNT, CDR2 FRNRAP. Unmatched junction bases numbered 5, after V lost 0 bases and J lost 4 bases. This CDR3 has 16 amino acids. In DNA form, the CDR3 reads TGTGCTAGTGGTTTGGTACTCAGGGGGCGTAATCAGCCCCAGCATTTT. Protein product: CASGLVLRGRNQPQHF.

V and J are TRBV5-1 and TRBJ2-5; D gene ambiguous. The CDR3 loop spans 13 amino acids. Trimming cost V 1 base and J 1 base, with 5 bases left between them. CDR1 is SGHRS, CDR2 YFSETQ, per germline. The CDR3, as DNA: TGCGCCAGCAGCTTGTCCAGCCAAGAGACCCAGTACTTC. Its translation: CASSLSSQETQYF.

The chain couples TRBV28 to TRBJ2-1; perhaps D is TRBD1 or TRBD2 (9 bases each). This CDR3 spans 18 amino acids. Germline CDR1 is MDHEN and CDR2 is SYDVKM. Trimming took off 10 bases at V and 7 bases at J, with 32 bases between the two ends. The CDR3 reads CATVPGQGWLAGSNEQFF. CDR3 nucleotides: TGTGCCACCGTTCCGGGACAGGGTTGGCTAGCGGGATCAAATGAGCAGTTCTTC.

This chain connects TRBV28 to TRBJ1-2; TRBD1 agrees at 8 bases. CDR3 length equals 14 residues. Germline loops: CDR1 MDHEN, CDR2 SYDVKM. V dropped 6 bases and J dropped 3; count of bases not matched to a gene: 6. The chain's CDR3 is CASRRTGTDYGYTF. The CDR3 bases are TGTGCCAGCAGGAGGACAGGGACTGACTATGGCTACACCTTC.

CDR3 in amino acids: CASSPGQGAYEQYF. CDR3 nucleotide sequence: TGTGCCAGCTCACCGGGACAGGGGGCGTACGAGCAGTACTTC. V gene TRBV18 combines with J gene TRBJ2-7; 12 bases map to TRBD1. This CDR3 comprises 14 residues. From germline, CDR1 is KGHSH and CDR2 LQKENI. With 3 bases clipped from V and 4 bases from J, the junction kept 1 base outside the gene matches. Using reference TRBV18 and TRBJ2-7 for the parts outside the CDR3, the full variable domain is NAGVMQNPRHLVRRRGQEARLRCSPMKGHSHVYWYRQLPEEGLKFMVYLQKENIIDESGMPKERFSAEFPKEGPSILRIQQVVRGDSAAYFCASSPGQGAYEQYFGPGTRLTVT.

V usage is TRBV2 and J usage is TRBJ1-1; D gene unclear. CDR1 and CDR2 (germline): SNHLY, FYNNEI. The CDR3 extends over 16 amino acids. The V and J ends lost 4 bases and 0 bases respectively, with 15 bases between them. In DNA, the CDR3 is TGTGCCAGCAGTGGAATAAAGACATACATGAACACTGAAGCTTTCTTT. Protein sequence: CASSGIKTYMNTEAFF.

The chain carries TRBV7-3 and TRBJ2-7, with D perhaps TRBD2 (6 bases). Trimming took off 5 bases at V and 5 bases at J, with 19 bases between the two ends. CDR1 SGHTA and CDR2 FQGTGA come from the germline V gene. CDR3 length: 15 residues. CDR3 sequence: CASSPTVGGTDEQYF. CDR3 nucleotide sequence: TGTGCCAGCAGCCCAACGGTCGGGGGAACGGACGAGCAGTACTTC.

The chain combines TRBV6-5 with TRBJ2-5; 7 positions agree with TRBD1. The V segment lost 7 bases and the J segment 1 base; nucleotides outside the gene matches: 6. The CDR3 has 14 amino acids. From germline, CDR1 is MNHEY and CDR2 SVGAGI. The DNA of the CDR3 is TGTGCCAGCACGGGACAGAGACTCCAAGAGACCCAGTACTTC. Translation gives CASTGQRLQETQYF.

CDR3 DNA sequence: TGTGCCAGCAGCCTCTTAGCCGGGACAGGGACCTTCGAGCAGTACTTC. Translation: CASSLLAGTGTFEQYF. The J gene is TRBJ2-7, the V gene TRBV4-2, with 9 bases fitting TRBD1. CDR3 length equals 16 residues. Trimming removed 4 bases from V and 6 bases from J; junction bases left unmatched: 13. Germline V gene lookup returns CDR1 LGHNA and CDR2 YNFKEQ.

V gene TRBV4-2 combines with J gene TRBJ2-2; 7 bases align to TRBD1. V lost 4 bases to trimming and J lost 1 base; unmatched junction nucleotides: 3. CDR1 is LGHNA, CDR2 YNFKEQ, per germline. This CDR3 comprises 15 residues. CDR3 residues: CASSPRTGNTGELFF. Here the CDR3 DNA reads TGTGCCAGCAGCCCTCGGACAGGGAACACCGGGGAGCTGTTTTTT.

The rearrangement uses TRBV7-9 and TRBJ1-1, with 10 bases that match TRBD1. There are 17 residues in the CDR3. Losses at the gene ends were 5 bases for V and 2 bases for J; bases not matched to a gene: 11. Germline CDR1 reads SEHNR; CDR2 reads FQNEAQ (reference sequence). DNA of the CDR3: TGTGCCAGCAGCCCGAAGGGACAGGGGATAGTTAACACTGAAGCTTTCTTT. Its translation is CASSPKGQGIVNTEAFF.

The chain uses TRBV21-1 and TRBJ2-1; the table's D call TRBD2 went unverified against the DNA. TRBV21-1 is a pseudogene. The CDR3 runs to 17 residues. The CDR3 here is CASSAGLAGRSYNEQFF. The CDR3 DNA reads TGTGCCAGCAGCGCAGGACTAGCGGGAAGGTCCTACAATGAGCAGTTCTTC.

V is TRBV28 and J is TRBJ1-3; D uncertain. The V end was cut by 4 bases, the J end by 2 bases, with 9 bases between. The CDR3 has 14 amino acids. Germline loops: CDR1 MDHEN, CDR2 SYDVKM. The CDR3 DNA is TGTGCCAGCAGTTATGACATCGCTGGAAACACCATATATTTT. Its translation is CASSYDIAGNTIYF.

As for this clone: A junction boundary mismatches the germline segment, possibly from a read error. This chain connects TRBV3-1 (or the pseudogene TRBV3-2) to TRBJ2-7, with TRBD1 identical over 9 bases. The germline V gene encodes CDR1 LGHDT and CDR2 YNNKEL (reference sequence). This CDR3 has 16 residues. CDR3 amino acids: CTSSQFLGQGIHEQYF. CDR3 nucleotide sequence: TGTACCAGCAGCCAATTCTTGGGACAGGGAATCCACGAGCAGTACTTC.

V and J are TRBV19 and TRBJ2-2; TRBD2 matches at 10 bases. The length of the CDR3 is 16 residues. Germline trimming cut 2 bases from V and 2 bases from J; bases unmatched to any gene: 2. The germline CDR1 and CDR2 sequences are LNHDA and SQIVND (reference sequence). Written as DNA, the CDR3 is TGTGCCAGTAGTATACGGACTAGCGGTAACACCGGGGAGCTGTTTTTT. The encoded protein is CASSIRTSGNTGELFF. Variable domain in full (rest from reference TRBV19 and TRBJ2-2): DGGITQSPKYLFRKEGQNVTLSCEQNLNHDAMYWYRQDPGQGLRLIYYSQIVNDFQKGDIAEGYSVSREKKESFPLTVTSAQKNPTAFYLCASSIRTSGNTGELFFGEGSRLTVL.

This clone was recorded only once. V gene TRBV18 combines with J gene TRBJ2-7; the D gene is possibly TRBD2 (6 bases). The germline V gene has CDR1 KGHSH and CDR2 LQKENI. Trimming left V 5 bases short and J 3 bases short, with 17 bases between. This CDR3 is 15 amino acids long. CDR3 DNA sequence: TGTGCCAGCTCATCGGCGAGGGCGGAGGGCTACGAGCAGTACTTC. As protein: CASSSARAEGYEQYF.